Shown below are 19 T cell receptor beta chains from a single sample sequenced in a study of T cells after yellow fever vaccination (dated by TCRdb to the late 2010s). The protocol used for the library was 5' RACE. Sequencing was carried out with an Illumina HiSeq 2500. TCRdb passed the public sequencing reads through fastp at Q25 and MiXCR, retaining productive beta sequences. One record per CDR3 amino acid sequence lists the most common genes and DNA. This sample has about 230,000 distinct CDR3 sequences in its table, and roughly 6.2% of those were observed once. The ten largest clones capture about 1% of the sample. This specimen's treatment or condition label, interpreted: live attenuated yellow fever vaccine strain. The starting material was CD4+ T cells sorted from PBMCs, obtained on the day of the yellow fever booster vaccination. The receptor set was obtained from a man between 25 and 39 years old who received the YFV17D yellow fever vaccine.

The chain couples TRBV7-9 to TRBJ1-6, with D unclear. The V end lost 5 bases, the J end lost 8 bases, and 10 bases lay between the germline ends. The V gene's germline CDR1 is SEHNR and CDR2 FQNEAQ (reference sequence). The CDR3 consists of 13 residues. The CDR3 DNA follows: TGTGCCAGCAGCCGGGCGTCGCATTCACCCCTCCACTTT. As protein: CASSRASHSPLHF.

This clonotype was recorded a few times. The chain uses TRBV12-3 or TRBV12-4 and TRBJ1-3; D not resolved. Between the trimmed V and J ends, which lost 6 bases and 0 bases, there was a span of 12 bases. The CDR3 extends over 15 amino acids. The CDR3 coding sequence is TGTGCCAGCAGCCCTGATGGGCTCTCTGGAAACACCATATATTTT. It translates to CASSPDGLSGNTIYF.

In this sample, this clonotype turned up many times. The chain links TRBV6-2 or TRBV6-3 to TRBJ2-6; D remains unclear. The V end was cut by 2 bases, the J end by 0 bases, with 11 bases between. CDR3 length: 17 amino acids. Germline V gives CDR1 MNHEY, CDR2 SVGEGT. For the CDR3, the DNA is TGTGCCAGCAGTTACATTTCATGGATCTCTGGGGCCAACGTCCTGACTTTC. This codes for CASSYISWISGANVLTF.

This sequence joins TRBV5-1 and TRBJ2-7, with TRBD1 matching over 7 bases. Germline CDR1 and CDR2: SGHRS and YFSETQ. The CDR3 has 15 residues. The V gene end was trimmed by 4 bases and the J gene end by 5 bases; junction bases not matched to a gene: 12. The CDR3 coding sequence is TGCGCCAGCAGCAAAAAAAAGACAGGGTCTGACGAGCAGTACTTC. Protein product: CASSKKKTGSDEQYF.

This clonotype was seen many times. The chain uses TRBV5-1 and TRBJ2-2, with 8 bases aligning to TRBD2. Germline assignment: CDR1 SGHRS and CDR2 YFSETQ. CDR3 size: 16 residues. V lost 4 bases and J lost 5; bases outside the gene matches: 10. CDR3 loop: CASSTGTSSRTGELFF. CDR3 nucleotide sequence: TGCGCCAGCAGCACCGGGACTAGTTCGAGGACCGGGGAGCTGTTTTTT.

In this sample, this clonotype turned up once. This chain links TRBV7-8 with TRBJ2-2, with 8 bases aligning to TRBD2. The CDR3 is 15 residues long. Trimming cost V 6 bases and J 5 bases; bases outside gene matches: 8. Germline V gene lookup returns CDR1 SGHVS and CDR2 FQNEAQ. CDR3 sequence reads: CASSPAGGLTGELFF. The CDR3 region has the DNA TGTGCCAGCAGTCCTGCGGGGGGTTTAACCGGGGAGCTGTTTTTT.

This clonotype has ten or more counts. The V call is TRBV12-3 or TRBV12-4, the J call TRBJ1-2; a weak D match, TRBD1 (5 bases). This CDR3 is built from 13 residues. Trimming removed 2 bases from V and 3 bases from J, with 7 bases in between. The DNA for the CDR3 is TGTGCCAGCAGTTTATCGGGGGACTATGGCTACACCTTC. This codes for CASSLSGDYGYTF.

There are a few counts of this clonotype. V and J are TRBV29-1 and TRBJ2-1, with 11 bases matching TRBD2. CDR1 and CDR2 (germline): SQVTM, ANQGSEA. The CDR3 has 15 residues. Unmatched junction bases numbered 11, after V lost 4 bases and J lost 9 bases. As DNA, the CDR3 is TGCAGCGTTGTTGGGTTAGCGGGAGGGCAGGGTGAGCAGTTCTTC. This codes for CSVVGLAGGQGEQFF.

This clonotype turned up a few times. The chain has TRBV7-6 and TRBJ2-5; D remains ambiguous. The germline V gene has CDR1 SGHVS and CDR2 FNYEAQ. The CDR3 runs 13 residues. The V end lost 4 bases, the J end lost 3 bases, and 9 bases lay between the germline ends. The CDR3 nucleotides are TGTGCCAGCAGCTACCCGAGTGAAGAGACCCAGTACTTC. This translates into CASSYPSEETQYF.

A few counts support this clonotype. V gene TRBV27 combines with J gene TRBJ2-7; 7 nucleotides match TRBD2. The CDR3 covers 17 residues. Germline CDR1 MNHEY, CDR2 SMNVEV (reference sequence). Trimming took 6 bases from V and 9 from J; bases not matched to a gene: 23. The CDR3 loop is CASSGGASGVPNQVQYF. The CDR3 nucleotides read TGTGCCAGCAGCGGCGGGGCAAGCGGGGTTCCGAACCAGGTGCAGTACTTC.

V is TRBV3-1 and J is TRBJ2-7; D is possibly TRBD2 (5 bases). V lost 4 bases and J 3 bases, leaving 13 bases between the germline ends. In germline, CDR1 is LGHDT, CDR2 YNNKEL (reference sequence). The CDR3 extends over 14 amino acids. The CDR3 protein is CASSLSGVGYEQYF. CDR3 in DNA: TGTGCCAGCAGCCTCAGCGGCGTGGGCTACGAGCAGTACTTC.

This clonotype has at least ten counts. The chain combines TRBV7-8 with TRBJ2-3; TRBD1 aligns across 9 bases. Trimming at V came to 5 bases and at J to 9 bases, leaving 9 bases not matched to a gene. From germline, CDR1 is SGHVS and CDR2 FQNEAQ. The CDR3 is made up of 14 amino acids. The CDR3 reads CASSIIQGAKTQYF. The CDR3 region has the DNA TGTGCCAGCAGCATTATACAGGGGGCGAAAACGCAGTATTTT.

The sample holds a few counts of this clonotype. This chain links TRBV24-1 with TRBJ2-1; 9 bases are a match to TRBD1. Germline V lookup: CDR1 KGHDR, CDR2 SFDVKD. Trimming cost V 4 bases and J 4 bases; bases outside gene matches: 7. The CDR3 extends over 16 amino acids. CDR3 DNA sequence: TGTGCCACCAGTGAAGGCACAGGGGGCGCGTACAATGAGCAGTTCTTC. Encoded protein: CATSEGTGGAYNEQFF.

The V and J genes are TRBV6-1 and TRBJ2-7, with 8 bases matching TRBD1. With V trimmed by 3 bases and J by 1 base, 2 bases remained unmatched. CDR1 is MNHNS and CDR2 is SASEGT in the germline V gene. The CDR3 is made up of 14 amino acids. The CDR3 region is CASSEQGASYEQYF. The CDR3, as DNA: TGTGCCAGCAGTGAGCAGGGGGCATCCTACGAGCAGTACTTC.

The rearrangement links TRBV27 to TRBJ2-3; maybe TRBD2 (6 bases). CDR3 length equals 15 residues. The germline V and J ends were trimmed by 7 bases and 4 bases, with 18 bases remaining between them. Germline V CDR1 and CDR2: MNHEY, SMNVEV (reference sequence). In DNA, the CDR3 is TGTGCCAGCAACCTTGGAGGCGGGGCAGCAGATACGCAGTATTTT. Protein: CASNLGGGAADTQYF.

This clonotype was observed a handful of times. The rearrangement uses TRBV20-1 and TRBJ2-5; 7 bases map to TRBD2. The V gene's germline CDR1 is DFQATT and CDR2 SNEGSKA (reference sequence). Germline trimming cut 5 bases from V and 3 bases from J; bases unmatched to any gene: 6. The CDR3 extends over 13 amino acids. The CDR3 sequence is CSAPSGTKETQYF. The CDR3 DNA reads as TGCAGTGCTCCTAGCGGAACAAAAGAGACCCAGTACTTC.

This clonotype was counted many times. The V call is TRBV29-1, the J call TRBJ2-3, with a tentative D call TRBD1 (6 bases). V dropped 7 bases and J dropped 5 bases, with 7 bases sitting between them. The CDR3 length is 10 residues. Germline CDR1 reads SQVTM; CDR2 reads ANQGSEA. CDR3 DNA sequence: TGCAGCGGGGGGCGAGATACGCAGTATTTT. It codes for CSGGRDTQYF.

This clonotype was recorded many times. The chain employs TRBV6-5 and TRBJ2-2; 9 bases line up with TRBD2. The CDR3 consists of 18 residues. Germline loops: CDR1 MNHEY, CDR2 SVGAGI. The V gene end was trimmed by 0 bases and the J gene end by 6 bases; junction bases not matched to a gene: 11. CDR3 in amino acids: CASSYSSGTSLGAGELFF. Here the CDR3 DNA reads TGTGCCAGCAGTTACTCGTCTGGGACTAGCTTGGGAGCCGGGGAGCTGTTTTTT.

This clonotype was counted ten times or more. The chain combines TRBV12-3 or TRBV12-4 with TRBJ2-1; D is unresolved. The CDR3 spans 12 residues. The V gene lost 1 base and the J gene lost 11 bases, with 9 bases spanning the gap. The CDR3 DNA follows: TGTGCCAGCAGTTTAGAGGGTCCGAAGCAGTTCTTC. This sequence encodes CASSLEGPKQFF.